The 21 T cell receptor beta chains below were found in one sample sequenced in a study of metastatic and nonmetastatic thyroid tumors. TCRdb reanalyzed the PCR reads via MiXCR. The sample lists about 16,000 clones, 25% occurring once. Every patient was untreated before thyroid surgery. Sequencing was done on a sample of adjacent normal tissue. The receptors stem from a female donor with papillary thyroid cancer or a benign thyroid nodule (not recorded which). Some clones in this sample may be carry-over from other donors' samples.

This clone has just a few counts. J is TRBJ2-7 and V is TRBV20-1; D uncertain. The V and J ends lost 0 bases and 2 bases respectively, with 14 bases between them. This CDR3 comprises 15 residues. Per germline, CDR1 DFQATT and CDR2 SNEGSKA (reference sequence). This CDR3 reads CSARDRTSVTYEQYF. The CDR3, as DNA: TGCAGTGCTAGAGATCGAACATCAGTAACCTACGAGCAGTACTTC.

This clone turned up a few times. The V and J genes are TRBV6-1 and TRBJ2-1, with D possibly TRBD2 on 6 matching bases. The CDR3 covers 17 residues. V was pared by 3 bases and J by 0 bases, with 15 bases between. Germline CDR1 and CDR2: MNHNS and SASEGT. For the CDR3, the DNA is TGTGCCAGCAGTGACCAACTAGCCGAGAGCTCCTACAATGAGCAGTTCTTC. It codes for CASSDQLAESSYNEQFF.

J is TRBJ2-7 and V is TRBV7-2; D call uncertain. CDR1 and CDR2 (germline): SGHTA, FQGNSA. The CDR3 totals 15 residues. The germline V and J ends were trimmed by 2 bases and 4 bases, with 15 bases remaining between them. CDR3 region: CASSLRQPEPYEQYF. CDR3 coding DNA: TGTGCCAGCAGCTTAAGGCAACCGGAGCCTTACGAGCAGTACTTC.

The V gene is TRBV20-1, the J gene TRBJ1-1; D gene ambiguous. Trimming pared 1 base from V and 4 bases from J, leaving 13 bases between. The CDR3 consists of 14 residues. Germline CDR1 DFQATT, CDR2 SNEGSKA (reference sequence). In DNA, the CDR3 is TGCAGTGCTAGAGTTGCAGGTCGATTCACTGAAGCTTTCTTT. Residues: CSARVAGRFTEAFF.

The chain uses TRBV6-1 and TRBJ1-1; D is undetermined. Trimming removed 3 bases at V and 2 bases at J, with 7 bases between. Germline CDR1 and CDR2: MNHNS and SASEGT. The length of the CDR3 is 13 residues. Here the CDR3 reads CASSDLTNTEAFF. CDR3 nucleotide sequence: TGTGCCAGCAGTGATTTGACCAACACTGAAGCTTTCTTT.

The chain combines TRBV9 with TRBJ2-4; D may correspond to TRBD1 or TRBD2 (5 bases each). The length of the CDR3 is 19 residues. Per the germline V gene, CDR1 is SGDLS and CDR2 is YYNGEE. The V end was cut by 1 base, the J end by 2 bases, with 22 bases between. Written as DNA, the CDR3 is TGTGCCAGCAGCGTATCGTCGGGACGACTTGGAGAATCCAAAAACATTCAGTACTTC. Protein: CASSVSSGRLGESKNIQYF.

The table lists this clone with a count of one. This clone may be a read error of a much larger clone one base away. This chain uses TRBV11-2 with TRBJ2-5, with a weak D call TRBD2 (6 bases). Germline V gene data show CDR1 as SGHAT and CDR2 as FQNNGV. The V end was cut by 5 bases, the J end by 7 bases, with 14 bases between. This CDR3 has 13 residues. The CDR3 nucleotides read TGTGCCAGCAGCCTTAGCCGGGGAGGGACCCAGTACTTC. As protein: CASSLSRGGTQYF.

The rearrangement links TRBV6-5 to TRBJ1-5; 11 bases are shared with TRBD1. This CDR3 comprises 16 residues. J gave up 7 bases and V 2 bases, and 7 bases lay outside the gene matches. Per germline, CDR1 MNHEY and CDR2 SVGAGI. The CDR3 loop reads CASSYLQGQGGQPQHF. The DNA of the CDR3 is TGTGCCAGCAGTTACCTTCAGGGACAGGGGGGACAGCCCCAGCATTTT.

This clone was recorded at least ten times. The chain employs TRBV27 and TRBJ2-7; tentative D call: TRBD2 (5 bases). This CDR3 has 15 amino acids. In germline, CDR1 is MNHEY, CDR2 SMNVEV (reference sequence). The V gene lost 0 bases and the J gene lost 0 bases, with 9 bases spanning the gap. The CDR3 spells CASSLSVAYSYEQYF. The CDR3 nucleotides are TGTGCCAGCAGTTTATCGGTAGCGTACTCCTACGAGCAGTACTTC.

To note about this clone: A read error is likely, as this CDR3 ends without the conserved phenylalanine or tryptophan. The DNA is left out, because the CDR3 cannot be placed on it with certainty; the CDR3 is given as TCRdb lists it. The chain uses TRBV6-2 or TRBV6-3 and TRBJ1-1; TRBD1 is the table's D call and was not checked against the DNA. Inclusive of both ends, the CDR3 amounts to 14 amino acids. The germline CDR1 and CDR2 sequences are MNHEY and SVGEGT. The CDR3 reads CASSYSTILGGLIV.

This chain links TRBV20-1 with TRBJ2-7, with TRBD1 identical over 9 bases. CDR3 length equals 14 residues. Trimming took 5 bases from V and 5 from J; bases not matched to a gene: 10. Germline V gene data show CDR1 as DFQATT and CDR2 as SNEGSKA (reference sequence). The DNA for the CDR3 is TGCAGTGCTGCACACGACAGGGGGAGAAACGAGCAGTACTTC. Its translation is CSAAHDRGRNEQYF.

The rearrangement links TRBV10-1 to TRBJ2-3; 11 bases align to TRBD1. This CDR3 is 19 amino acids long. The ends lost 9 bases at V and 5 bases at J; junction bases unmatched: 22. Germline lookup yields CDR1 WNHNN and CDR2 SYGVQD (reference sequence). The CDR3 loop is CARHATTRGQGGLGDTQYF. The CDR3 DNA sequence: TGCGCCAGACACGCCACTACCCGGGGACAGGGGGGTTTAGGAGATACGCAGTATTTT.

This CDR3 is CASRPPGQGEKLFF. The CDR3 nucleotides read TGTGCCAGCAGGCCCCCGGGACAGGGGGAAAAACTGTTTTTT. V gene TRBV28 combines with J gene TRBJ1-4, with TRBD1 matching 10 bases. The CDR3 is 14 residues long. Germline CDR1 reads MDHEN; CDR2 reads SYDVKM. The V and J ends lost 6 bases and 8 bases, in that order; junction bases with no gene match: 6.

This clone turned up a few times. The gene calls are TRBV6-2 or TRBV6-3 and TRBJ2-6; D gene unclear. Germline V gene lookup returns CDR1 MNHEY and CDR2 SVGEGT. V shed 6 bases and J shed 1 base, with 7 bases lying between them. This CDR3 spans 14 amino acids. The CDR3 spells CASSRVSGANVLTF. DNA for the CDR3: TGTGCCAGCAGCCGTGTATCTGGGGCCAACGTCCTGACTTTC.

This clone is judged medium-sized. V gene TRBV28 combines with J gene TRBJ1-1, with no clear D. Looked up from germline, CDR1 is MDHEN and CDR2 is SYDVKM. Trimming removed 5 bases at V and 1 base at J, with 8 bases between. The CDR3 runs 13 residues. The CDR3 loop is CASSPNQNTEAFF. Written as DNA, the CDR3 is TGTGCCAGCAGTCCGAATCAGAACACTGAAGCTTTCTTT.

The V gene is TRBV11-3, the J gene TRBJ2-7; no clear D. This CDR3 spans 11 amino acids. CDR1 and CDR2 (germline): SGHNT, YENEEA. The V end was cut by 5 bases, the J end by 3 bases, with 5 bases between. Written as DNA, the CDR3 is TGTGCCAGCAGCCCCAGCTACGAGCAGTACTTC. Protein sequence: CASSPSYEQYF.

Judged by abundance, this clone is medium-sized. The CDR3 DNA follows: TGTGCTGCGGAGGGGGACCACTCCTACGAGCAGTACTTC. Protein sequence: CAAEGDHSYEQYF. The chain carries TRBV6-2 or TRBV6-3 and TRBJ2-7; the D call may be TRBD1 or TRBD2 (6 bases each). Germline lookup yields CDR1 MNHEY and CDR2 SVGEGT. The CDR3 runs to 13 residues.

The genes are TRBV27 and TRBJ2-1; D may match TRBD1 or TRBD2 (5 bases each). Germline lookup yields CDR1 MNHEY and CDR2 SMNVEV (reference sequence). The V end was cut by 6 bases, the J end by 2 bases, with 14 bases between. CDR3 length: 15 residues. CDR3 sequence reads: CASRRRDRAYNEQFF. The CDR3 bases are TGTGCCAGCAGACGCCGGGACCGAGCCTACAATGAGCAGTTCTTC.

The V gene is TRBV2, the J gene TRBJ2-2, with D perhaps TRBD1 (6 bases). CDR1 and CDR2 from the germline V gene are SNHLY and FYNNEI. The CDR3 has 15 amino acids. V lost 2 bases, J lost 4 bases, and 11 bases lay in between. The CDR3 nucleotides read TGTGCCAGCAGTGAACCAGGGGTTATCACCGGGGAGCTGTTTTTT. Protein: CASSEPGVITGELFF.

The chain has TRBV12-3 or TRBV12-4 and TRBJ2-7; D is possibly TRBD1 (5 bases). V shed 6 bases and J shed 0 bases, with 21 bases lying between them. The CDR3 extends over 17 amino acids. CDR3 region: CASRPTPGAESSYEQYF. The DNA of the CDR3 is TGTGCCAGCAGACCTACCCCTGGGGCAGAGAGCTCCTACGAGCAGTACTTC.

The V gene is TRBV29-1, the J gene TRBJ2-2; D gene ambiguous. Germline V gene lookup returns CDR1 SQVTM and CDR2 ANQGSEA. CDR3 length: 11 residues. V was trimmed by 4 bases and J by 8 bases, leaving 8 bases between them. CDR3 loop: CSVGGLGELFF. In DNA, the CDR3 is TGCAGCGTTGGAGGCCTGGGGGAGCTGTTTTTT.